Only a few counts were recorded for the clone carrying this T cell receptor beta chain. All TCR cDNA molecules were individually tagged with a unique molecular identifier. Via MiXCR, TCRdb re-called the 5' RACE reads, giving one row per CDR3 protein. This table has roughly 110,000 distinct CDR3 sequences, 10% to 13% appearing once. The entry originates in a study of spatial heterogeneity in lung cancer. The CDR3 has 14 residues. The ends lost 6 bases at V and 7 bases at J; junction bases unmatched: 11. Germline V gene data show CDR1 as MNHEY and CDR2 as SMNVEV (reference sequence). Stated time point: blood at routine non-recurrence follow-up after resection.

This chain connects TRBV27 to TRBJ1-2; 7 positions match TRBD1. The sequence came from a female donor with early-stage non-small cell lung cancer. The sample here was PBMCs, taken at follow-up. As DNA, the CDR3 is TGTGCCAGCAGACCCTCCGGCACAGGGGCTGGCTACACCTTC. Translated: CASRPSGTGAGYTF.